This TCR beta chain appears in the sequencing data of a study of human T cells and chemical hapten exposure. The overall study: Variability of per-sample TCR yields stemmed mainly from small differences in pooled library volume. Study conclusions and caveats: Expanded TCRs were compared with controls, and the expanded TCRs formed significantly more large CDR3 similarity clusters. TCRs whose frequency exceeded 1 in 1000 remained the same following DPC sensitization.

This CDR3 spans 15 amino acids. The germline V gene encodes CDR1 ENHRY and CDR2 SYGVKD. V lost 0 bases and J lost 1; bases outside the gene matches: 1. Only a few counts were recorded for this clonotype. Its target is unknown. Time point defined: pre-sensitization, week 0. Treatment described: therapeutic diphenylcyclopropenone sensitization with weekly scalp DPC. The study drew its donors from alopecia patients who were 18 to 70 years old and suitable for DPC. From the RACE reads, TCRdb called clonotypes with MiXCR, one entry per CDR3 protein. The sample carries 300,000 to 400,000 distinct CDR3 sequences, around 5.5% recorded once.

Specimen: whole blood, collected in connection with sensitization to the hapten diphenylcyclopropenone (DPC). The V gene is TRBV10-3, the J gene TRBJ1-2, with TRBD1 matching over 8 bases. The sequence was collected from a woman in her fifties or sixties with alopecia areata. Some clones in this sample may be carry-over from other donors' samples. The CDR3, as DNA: TGTGCCATCAGTGAGTCACAGGGGGGTAACTATGGCTACACCTTC. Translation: CAISESQGGNYGYTF.